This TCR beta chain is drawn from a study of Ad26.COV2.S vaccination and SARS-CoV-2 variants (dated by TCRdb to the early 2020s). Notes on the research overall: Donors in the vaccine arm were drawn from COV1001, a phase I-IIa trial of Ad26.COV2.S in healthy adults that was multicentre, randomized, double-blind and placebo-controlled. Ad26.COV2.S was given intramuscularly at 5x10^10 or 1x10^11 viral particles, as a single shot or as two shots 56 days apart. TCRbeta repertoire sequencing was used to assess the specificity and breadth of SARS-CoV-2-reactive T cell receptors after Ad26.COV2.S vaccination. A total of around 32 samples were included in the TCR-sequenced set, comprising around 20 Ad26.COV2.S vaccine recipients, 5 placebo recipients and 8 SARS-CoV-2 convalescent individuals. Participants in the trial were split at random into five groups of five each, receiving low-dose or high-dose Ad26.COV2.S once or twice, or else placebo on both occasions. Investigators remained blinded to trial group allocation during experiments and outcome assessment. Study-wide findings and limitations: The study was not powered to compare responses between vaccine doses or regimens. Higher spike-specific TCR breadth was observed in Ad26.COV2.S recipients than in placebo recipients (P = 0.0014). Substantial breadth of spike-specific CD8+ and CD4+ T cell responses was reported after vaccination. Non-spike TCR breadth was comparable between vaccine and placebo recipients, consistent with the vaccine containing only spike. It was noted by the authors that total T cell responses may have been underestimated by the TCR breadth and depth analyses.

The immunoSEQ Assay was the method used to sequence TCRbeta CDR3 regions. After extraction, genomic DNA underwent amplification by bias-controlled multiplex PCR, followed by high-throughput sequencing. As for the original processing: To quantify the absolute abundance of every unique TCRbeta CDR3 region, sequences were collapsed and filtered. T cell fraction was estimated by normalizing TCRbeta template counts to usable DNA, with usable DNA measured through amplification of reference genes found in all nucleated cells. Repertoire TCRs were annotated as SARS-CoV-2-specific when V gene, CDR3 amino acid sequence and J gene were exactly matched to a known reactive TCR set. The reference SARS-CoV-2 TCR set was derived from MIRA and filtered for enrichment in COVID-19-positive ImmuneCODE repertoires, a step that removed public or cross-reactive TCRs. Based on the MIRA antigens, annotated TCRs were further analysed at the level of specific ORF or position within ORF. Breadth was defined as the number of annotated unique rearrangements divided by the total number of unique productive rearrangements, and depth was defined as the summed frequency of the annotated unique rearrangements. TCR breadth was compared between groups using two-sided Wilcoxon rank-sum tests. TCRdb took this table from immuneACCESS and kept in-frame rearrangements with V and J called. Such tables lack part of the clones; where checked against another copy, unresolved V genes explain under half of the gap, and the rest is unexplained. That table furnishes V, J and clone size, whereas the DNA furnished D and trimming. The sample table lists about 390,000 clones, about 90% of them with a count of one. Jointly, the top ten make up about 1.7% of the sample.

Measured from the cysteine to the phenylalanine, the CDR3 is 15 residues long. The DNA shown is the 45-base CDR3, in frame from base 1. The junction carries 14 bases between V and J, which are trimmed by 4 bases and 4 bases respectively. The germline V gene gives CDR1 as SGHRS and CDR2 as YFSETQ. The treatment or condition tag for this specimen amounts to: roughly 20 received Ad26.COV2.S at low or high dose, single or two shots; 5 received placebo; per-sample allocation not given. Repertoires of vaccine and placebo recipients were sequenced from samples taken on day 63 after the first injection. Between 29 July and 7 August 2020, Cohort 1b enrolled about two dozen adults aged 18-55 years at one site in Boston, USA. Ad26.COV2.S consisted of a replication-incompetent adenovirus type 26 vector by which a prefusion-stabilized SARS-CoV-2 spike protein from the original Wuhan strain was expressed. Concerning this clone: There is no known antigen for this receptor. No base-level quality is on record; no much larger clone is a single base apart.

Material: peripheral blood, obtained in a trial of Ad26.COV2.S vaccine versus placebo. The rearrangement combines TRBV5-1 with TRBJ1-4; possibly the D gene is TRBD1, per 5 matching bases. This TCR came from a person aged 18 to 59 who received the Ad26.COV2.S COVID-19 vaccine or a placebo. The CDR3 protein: CASSGPGLSNEKLFF. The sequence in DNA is TGCGCCAGCAGCGGACCGGGACTCAGTAATGAAAAACTGTTTTTT.